The 21 T cell receptor beta chains given below trace back to one sample, sequenced in a study of CD8+ T cells in alopecia areata. cDNA serving as the sequencing template came from extracted, reverse transcribed RNA. Assay: immunoSEQ multiplex PCR; the TCRdb copy retains only in-frame clones and omits some. The sample records roughly 200,000 clones, about 55% being singletons. Sample treatment: oral pan-JAK inhibitor, 5-10 mg twice daily. Sequenced material: CD8+ T cells sorted from blood, taken at week 24, from a patient treated with tofacitinib. The receptor source for this set is a human donor with alopecia areata.

This sequence joins TRBV19 and TRBJ2-7; 7 positions agree with TRBD2. Germline CDR1 reads LNHDA; CDR2 reads SQIVND (reference sequence). The junction had 3 bases not matched to a gene; V was cut back by 6 bases and J by 1 base. The CDR3 is 13 residues long. CDR3 sequence reads: CASRPGGSYEQYF. The DNA for the CDR3 is TGTGCCAGTAGACCGGGGGGATCCTACGAGCAGTACTTC.

This rearrangement joins TRBV10-2 to TRBJ2-1, with D possibly being TRBD1 (6 bases). The germline gives CDR1 WSHSY, CDR2 SAAADI. CDR3 size: 16 residues. The V end was cut by 10 bases, the J end by 2 bases, with 21 bases between. The CDR3 is CATRAAGAVAYNEQFF. The CDR3 bases are TGCGCCACAAGGGCCGCAGGGGCTGTGGCCTACAATGAGCAGTTCTTC.

This sequence joins TRBV12-5 and TRBJ1-1; D remains unclear. Germline V gene data show CDR1 as LGHNT and CDR2 as FRNRAP. Between the trimmed V and J ends, which lost 0 bases and 8 bases, there was a span of 7 bases. The CDR3 has 12 residues. CDR3 protein: CASGLVGREAFF. Written as DNA, the CDR3 is TGTGCTAGTGGTTTGGTAGGCAGGGAAGCTTTCTTT. The full variable domain, rest sourced from reference TRBV12-5 and TRBJ1-1, is DARVTQTPRHKVTEMGQEVTMRCQPILGHNTVFWYRQTMMQGLELLAYFRNRAPLDDSGMPKDRFSAEMPDATLATLKIQPSEPRDSAVYFCASGLVGREAFFGQGTRLTVV.

The genes are TRBV29-1 and TRBJ1-1; D call uncertain. Germline V gives CDR1 SQVTM, CDR2 ANQGSEA. V was clipped by 6 bases and J by 3 bases, with 14 bases between them. The CDR3 is made up of 13 amino acids. CDR3 DNA: TGCAGCGTCCCCCCTGGGAGGGACACTGAAGCTTTCTTT. This translates into CSVPPGRDTEAFF.

The chain carries TRBV7-9 and TRBJ2-3, with 11 bases identical to TRBD2. This CDR3 spans 15 amino acids. Trimming cost V 5 bases and J 1 base; bases outside gene matches: 2. Looked up from germline, CDR1 is SEHNR and CDR2 is FQNEAQ (reference sequence). Written as DNA, the CDR3 is TGTGCCAGCAGCGTGACTAGCGGGGGCACAGATACGCAGTATTTT. This codes for CASSVTSGGTDTQYF. The full variable domain, its missing parts supplied by reference TRBV7-9 and TRBJ2-3, is DTGVSQNPRHKITKRGQNVTFRCDPISEHNRLYWYRQTLGQGPEFLTYFQNEAQLEKSRLLSDRFSAERPKGSFSTLEIQRTEQGDSAMYLCASSVTSGGTDTQYFGPGTRLTVL.

This CDR3 reads CASSYAGFADTQYF. CDR3 DNA: TGTGCCAGCAGTTACGCGGGTTTTGCAGATACGCAGTATTTT. The chain has TRBV6-5 and TRBJ2-3; possibly TRBD2 for D (5 bases). The length of the CDR3 is 14 residues. Trimming cost V 2 bases and J 4 bases, with 10 bases left between them. Germline V gene data show CDR1 as MNHEY and CDR2 as SVGAGI.

This clone was seen a few times. The chain uses TRBV29-1 and TRBJ2-3; D might be TRBD1 (5 bases). The CDR3 runs 13 residues. In germline, CDR1 is SQVTM, CDR2 ANQGSEA. Between the trimmed V and J ends, which lost 3 bases and 3 bases, there was a span of 10 bases. This chain's CDR3 is CSVETVLTDTQYF. As DNA, the CDR3 is TGCAGCGTTGAGACAGTTTTAACAGATACGCAGTATTTT.

In regard to this clone: As the CDR3 is not closed by the conserved phenylalanine or tryptophan, this likely results from a read error. The chain couples TRBV25-1 to TRBJ2-7; possibly TRBD2 for D (5 bases). The CDR3 consists of 13 residues. The germline V gene has CDR1 MGHDK and CDR2 SYGVNS. V lost 3 bases and J 5 bases, leaving 11 bases between the germline ends. The CDR3 DNA is TGTGCCAGCAGTGACACGGGGAGCGACGAGCAGTACTAC. This codes for CASSDTGSDEQYY.

The genes are TRBV4-3 and TRBJ1-6, with TRBD1 as a possible D gene (5 bases). This CDR3 contains 15 residues. The V gene's germline CDR1 is LGHNA and CDR2 YSLEER. V dropped 0 bases and J dropped 10 bases, with 13 bases sitting between them. CDR3 sequence reads: CASSQDVGGTSPLHF. CDR3 nucleotides: TGCGCCAGCAGCCAAGATGTGGGGGGAACGTCACCCCTCCACTTT.

As to this clone: At the DNA level, this CDR3 is encoded by other sequences in the same sample as well. The V and J genes are TRBV27 and TRBJ1-5; D is uncertain. CDR1 is MNHEY and CDR2 is SMNVEV in the germline V gene (reference sequence). Trimming removed 0 bases from V and 0 bases from J, with 6 bases in between. The CDR3 runs 15 residues. CDR3 in amino acids: CASSLSGYSNQPQHF. The CDR3 DNA follows: TGTGCCAGCAGTTTATCAGGATATAGCAATCAGCCCCAGCATTTT.

J is TRBJ1-1 and V is TRBV9; maybe TRBD1 (5 bases). The CDR3 extends over 13 amino acids. The V end lost 4 bases, the J end lost 4 bases, and 11 bases lay between the germline ends. Germline CDR1 reads SGDLS; CDR2 reads YYNGEE. CDR3 sequence reads: CASSTPGLTEAFF. Written as DNA, the CDR3 is TGTGCCAGCAGCACCCCGGGGCTCACTGAAGCTTTCTTT.

This clone has just a few counts. The chain links TRBV2 to TRBJ2-5, with 7 bases identical to TRBD1. With V trimmed by 5 bases and J by 3 bases, 6 bases remained unmatched. The length of the CDR3 is 14 residues. Germline values: CDR1 SNHLY, CDR2 FYNNEI. The CDR3 sequence is CASSPLTGKETQYF. The CDR3 bases are TGTGCCAGCAGTCCGCTGACAGGGAAAGAGACCCAGTACTTC.

The V gene is TRBV6-5, the J gene TRBJ2-2; D ambiguous. V was shortened by 3 bases and J by 5 bases, with 10 bases between the two germline ends. This CDR3 is built from 14 residues. The germline V gene has CDR1 MNHEY and CDR2 SVGAGI. The CDR3 sequence is CASSYDRWTGELFF. CDR3 DNA sequence: TGTGCCAGCAGTTATGACCGATGGACCGGGGAGCTGTTTTTT.

V usage is TRBV14 and J usage is TRBJ1-2, with 7 bases aligning to TRBD1. Trimming removed 0 bases from V and 4 bases from J; junction bases left unmatched: 8. The CDR3 spans 16 residues. Germline V CDR1 and CDR2: SGHDN, FVKESK. Written as DNA, the CDR3 is TGTGCCAGCAGCCAAGATTCCCGGACAGGCGGCTATGGCTACACCTTC. This codes for CASSQDSRTGGYGYTF.

The chain couples TRBV7-2 to TRBJ1-1; unclear D gene. CDR1 is SGHTA and CDR2 is FQGNSA in the germline V gene. The CDR3 consists of 14 residues. V was clipped by 1 base and J by 5 bases, with 11 bases between them. CDR3 sequence (DNA): TGTGCCAGCAGCTTAGTTCTCTTTGGGACTGAAGCTTTCTTT. Residues: CASSLVLFGTEAFF.

This clone has a handful of counts. The rearrangement joins TRBV19 to TRBJ2-7; D ambiguous. The CDR3 contains 14 residues. Trimming left V 2 bases short and J 7 bases short, with 15 bases between. Germline assignment: CDR1 LNHDA and CDR2 SQIVND (reference sequence). CDR3: CASSISRNGGEQYF. The CDR3 DNA reads as TGTGCCAGTAGTATATCCAGGAATGGTGGAGAGCAGTACTTC.

Only a few counts were recorded for this clone. The chain combines TRBV7-9 with TRBJ2-1, with TRBD1 matching over 7 bases. The J segment lost 4 bases and the V segment lost 6 bases, leaving 3 bases of the junction unmatched. CDR3 length: 13 amino acids. Germline V lookup: CDR1 SEHNR, CDR2 FQNEAQ (reference sequence). CDR3 sequence: CASSSQGYNEQFF. CDR3 coding DNA: TGTGCCAGCAGTTCACAGGGGTACAATGAGCAGTTCTTC.

The rearrangement joins TRBV30 to TRBJ2-7; 7 bases match TRBD1. From germline, CDR1 is GTSNPN and CDR2 SVGIG (reference sequence). The length of the CDR3 is 13 residues. The J segment lost 7 bases and the V segment lost 3 bases, leaving 9 bases of the junction unmatched. The DNA for the CDR3 is TGTGCCTGGAGGGGGAAGACAGGGTTGGAGCAGTACTTC. Translated, it gives CAWRGKTGLEQYF.

The chain joins TRBV30 to TRBJ1-2, with 8 bases fitting TRBD1. This CDR3 has 13 residues. The V segment lost 1 base and the J segment 4 bases; nucleotides outside the gene matches: 2. Germline V gives CDR1 GTSNPN, CDR2 SVGIG (reference sequence). CDR3 amino acids: CAWSAGGSYGYTF. The CDR3 nucleotides read TGTGCCTGGAGTGCAGGGGGCTCCTATGGCTACACCTTC.

The chain combines TRBV29-1 with TRBJ2-2; tentative D call: TRBD2 (7 bases). CDR3 size: 14 residues. The V end lost 3 bases, the J end lost 4 bases, and 12 bases lay between the germline ends. Per the germline V gene, CDR1 is SQVTM and CDR2 is ANQGSEA. Written as DNA, the CDR3 is TGCAGCGTTGAGGGGGGGCGCCGCACCGGGGAGCTGTTTTTT. Amino acids: CSVEGGRRTGELFF.

The chain combines TRBV14 with TRBJ1-4; D unclear. Germline lookup yields CDR1 SGHDN and CDR2 FVKESK. The CDR3 is made up of 13 amino acids. V lost 0 bases and J lost 12, with 11 bases in between. CDR3 coding DNA: TGTGCCAGCAGCCAAGACCCAAACAGAGAACTGTTTTTT. Translation: CASSQDPNRELFF.